This T cell receptor beta chain derives from a study of OX40 agonist ivuxolimab in advanced cancers. Generated by immunoSEQ multiplex PCR, the TCRdb table keeps only in-frame clones and is missing some. The sample carries about 59,000 clones, approximately 87% recorded once. After removal of 0 bases from V and 1 base from J, the junction contained 4 bases not matched to a gene. Germline CDR1 reads LGHNA; CDR2 reads YSLEER. This CDR3 region has 17 residues. This receptor was taken from an adult with an advanced solid tumor such as melanoma, head and neck, liver or kidney cancer. The gene calls are TRBV4-3 and TRBJ1-3, with TRBD1 identical over 9 bases. Sequencing used CD4+ or CD8+ T cells sorted from blood, obtained in a trial of the OX40 agonist ivuxolimab. As DNA, the CDR3 is TGCGCCAGCAGCCAAGAGGGGACAGGGTCTTCTGGAAACACCATATATTTT. It codes for CASSQEGTGSSGNTIYF.